Presented here are 9 T cell receptor beta chains from one specimen sequenced in a study of shared clonotypes between healthy human individuals. Clones were sequenced by immunoSEQ multiplex PCR, and TCRdb holds only the in-frame ones, with some missing. The table shows 1 million to 1.3 million clones, with 75% to 85% occurring only once. The sample was memory CD4+ T cells from PBMCs. Subset described: CD45RA-negative fraction. These receptors originate from a man between 18 and 29 years old in good health. Some clones in this sample may be carry-over from other donors' samples.

A note on this clone: Other DNA sequences within the sample encode an identical CDR3. CDR3 sequence reads: CASSPTGNQPQHF. CDR3 coding DNA: TGTGCCAGCTCACCGACAGGGAATCAGCCCCAGCATTTT. The chain is built from TRBV18 and TRBJ1-5, with 7 bases identical to TRBD1. The germline CDR1 and CDR2 sequences are KGHSH and LQKENI. The V segment lost 3 bases and the J segment 4 bases; nucleotides outside the gene matches: 0. This CDR3 comprises 13 residues.

The rearrangement joins TRBV10-1 to TRBJ1-1, with a possible D match to TRBD1 (5 bases). The germline V gene encodes CDR1 WNHNN and CDR2 SYGVQD (reference sequence). The V end lost 0 bases, the J end lost 11 bases, and 16 bases lay between the germline ends. This CDR3 has 14 residues. CDR3 DNA: TGCGCCAGCAGTGAGTCGAGGGGTACGGCTGGGGCTTTCTTT. It yields the protein CASSESRGTAGAFF.

This chain uses TRBV28 with TRBJ2-5; D is unclear. V lost 7 bases and J lost 5, with 5 bases in between. The germline gives CDR1 MDHEN, CDR2 SYDVKM. This CDR3 has 10 amino acids. The CDR3 is CASMAETQYF. The CDR3 nucleotides read TGTGCCAGCATGGCGGAGACCCAGTACTTC.

The gene calls are TRBV7-8 and TRBJ2-2, with D possibly being TRBD1 (6 bases). CDR1 and CDR2 (germline): SGHVS, FQNEAQ. The length of the CDR3 is 15 residues. V dropped 4 bases and J dropped 0 bases, with 9 bases sitting between them. The CDR3 nucleotides read TGTGCCAGCAGCTATCAGGGGACGAACACCGGGGAGCTGTTTTTT. This codes for CASSYQGTNTGELFF.

This sequence joins TRBV2 and TRBJ2-5; D might be TRBD2 (5 bases). The CDR3 contains 16 residues. Between the trimmed V and J ends, which lost 2 bases and 4 bases, there was a span of 17 bases. Germline CDR1 and CDR2: SNHLY and FYNNEI. As DNA, the CDR3 is TGTGCCAGCAGTGAACAGTTTGGCGGGTTCGGAGAGACCCAGTACTTC. It translates to CASSEQFGGFGETQYF.

This clone has a handful of counts. The rearrangement links TRBV20-1 to TRBJ2-7; D is unclear. Germline assignment: CDR1 DFQATT and CDR2 SNEGSKA (reference sequence). The V gene lost 2 bases and the J gene lost 6 bases, with 8 bases spanning the gap. There are 11 residues in the CDR3. CDR3 residues: CSARRPGEQYF. The CDR3 region has the DNA TGCAGTGCTAGACGCCCCGGCGAGCAGTACTTC.

This clone was picked up one time. The rearrangement links TRBV28 to TRBJ1-4, with 7 bases aligning to TRBD1. Germline V lookup: CDR1 MDHEN, CDR2 SYDVKM. The CDR3 totals 15 residues. Unmatched junction bases numbered 9, after V lost 5 bases and J lost 6 bases. DNA of the CDR3: TGTGCCAGCAGTACCCGGACAGGCGGGCATGAAAAACTGTTTTTT. The encoded protein is CASSTRTGGHEKLFF.

The chain carries TRBV20-1 and TRBJ2-1; unclear D gene. V lost 0 bases and J lost 12, with 9 bases in between. Germline lookup yields CDR1 DFQATT and CDR2 SNEGSKA (reference sequence). This CDR3 spans 11 amino acids. The CDR3 sequence: CSARDTPGQFF. CDR3 sequence (DNA): TGCAGTGCTAGAGACACCCCAGGGCAGTTCTTC.

This clone was counted between two and nine times. CDR3 loop: CASSSFPGSEQFF. Written as DNA, the CDR3 is TGTGCCAGCAGCAGTTTCCCAGGGAGTGAGCAGTTCTTC. J is TRBJ2-1 and V is TRBV28; D may correspond to TRBD1 or TRBD2 (5 bases each). From germline, CDR1 is MDHEN and CDR2 SYDVKM. V shed 6 bases and J shed 9 bases, with 15 bases lying between them. CDR3 size: 13 residues.